The next 4 T cell receptor beta chains were all read from a single sample in a study of identical twins. TCRdb ran MiXCR on the 5' RACE reads and lists one entry per CDR3 protein. The sample carries about 790,000 distinct CDR3 sequences, 15% to 20% recorded once. These same data were also listed under a study on T cells expressing NK-cell markers.

Sequences were obtained from PBMCs. The receptor set was obtained from a woman aged 18 to 35 in good health.

This clonotype has just a few counts. The V gene is TRBV3-1, the J gene TRBJ2-1, with a possible D match to TRBD2 (6 bases). Trimming took 8 bases from V and 2 from J, leaving 19 bases between them. Germline lookup yields CDR1 LGHDT and CDR2 YNNKEL (reference sequence). This CDR3 is built from 16 residues. The CDR3 reads CASGEAGPKPYNEQFF. The CDR3, as DNA: TGTGCCAGCGGGGAGGCGGGGCCCAAGCCCTACAATGAGCAGTTCTTC.

This clonotype was seen a few times. The rearrangement uses TRBV10-3 and TRBJ2-1, with D unresolved. CDR3 size: 11 residues. Germline-derived CDR1 and CDR2 are ENHRY and SYGVKD. The V end was cut by 8 bases, the J end by 4 bases, with 6 bases between. The CDR3 nucleotides are TGTGCCATCGCCCTTTACAATGAGCAGTTCTTC. This translates into CAIALYNEQFF.

J is TRBJ2-7 and V is TRBV20-1; a possible D gene is TRBD1 (7 bases). Per the germline V gene, CDR1 is DFQATT and CDR2 is SNEGSKA (reference sequence). V lost 5 bases, J lost 3 bases, and 14 bases lay in between. CDR3 length: 13 residues. DNA for the CDR3: TGCAGTGCTGGTCGACAGGGAGGCTACGAGCAGTACTTC. This sequence encodes CSAGRQGGYEQYF.

There are a few counts of this clonotype. The chain is built from TRBV6-1 and TRBJ1-5, with TRBD1 as a possible D gene (5 bases). Trimming took off 8 bases at V and 3 bases at J, with 14 bases between the two ends. CDR3 length equals 14 residues. Germline CDR1 and CDR2: MNHNS and SASEGT. CDR3 bases: TGTGCCAGCTCGGAGGGGTGGAACAATCAGCCCCAGCATTTT. The encoded protein is CASSEGWNNQPQHF.